The 6 T cell receptor beta chains presented below share a single source sample, sequenced in a study of blood T cell repertoires in COVID-19. Measured with immunoSEQ multiplex PCR; TCRdb has only the in-frame clones, and not every one. The table lists a few hundred thousand clones, more than 70% of them singletons, with around 3.2% in the top ten. Sequences were obtained from peripheral blood. The receptors originated from a woman aged 18-35 years with acute or convalescent COVID-19.

This chain uses TRBV15 with TRBJ1-1; D gene ambiguous. The CDR3 is made up of 15 amino acids. V was clipped by 0 bases and J by 3 bases, with 11 bases between them. Germline-derived CDR1 and CDR2 are LNHNV and YYDKDF (reference sequence). CDR3 nucleotides: TGTGCCACCAGCAGAGATGGAGAGGCGGACACTGAAGCTTTCTTT. Translation: CATSRDGEADTEAFF.

The chain couples TRBV6-1 to TRBJ1-2; tentatively, D is TRBD1 (6 bases). CDR1 is MNHNS and CDR2 is SASEGT in the germline V gene. The CDR3 covers 15 residues. The V gene lost 1 base and the J gene lost 3 bases, with 12 bases spanning the gap. CDR3 nucleotide sequence: TGTGCCAGCAGTGAAGTTACAGGGTGGGACTATGGCTACACCTTC. This codes for CASSEVTGWDYGYTF.

This chain uses TRBV15 with TRBJ2-2; 8 bases map to TRBD2. CDR1 and CDR2 from the germline V gene are LNHNV and YYDKDF (reference sequence). With V trimmed by 4 bases and J by 1 base, 8 bases remained unmatched. The CDR3 runs 17 residues. CDR3 bases: TGTGCCACCAGCAAAGCTCCGGGACTAGAGAACACCGGGGAGCTGTTTTTT. It codes for CATSKAPGLENTGELFF.

V is TRBV4-1 and J is TRBJ1-1, with D perhaps matching TRBD1 (5 bases). V lost 0 bases, J lost 0 bases, and 11 bases lay in between. In germline, CDR1 is MGHRA, CDR2 YSYEKL. The length of the CDR3 is 16 residues. The CDR3 DNA reads as TGCGCCAGCAGCCAAGATAATCAAGGGGTGAACACTGAAGCTTTCTTT. Its protein product is CASSQDNQGVNTEAFF.

The chain is built from TRBV19 and TRBJ1-2; a possible D gene is TRBD1 (5 bases). This CDR3 is 16 amino acids long. From germline, CDR1 is LNHDA and CDR2 SQIVND (reference sequence). Trimming removed 1 base at V and 0 bases at J, with 12 bases between. The CDR3 loop is CASSIATVRANYGYTF. As DNA, the CDR3 is TGTGCCAGTAGTATAGCGACAGTCCGCGCTAACTATGGCTACACCTTC.

The V gene is TRBV30, the J gene TRBJ1-4; 11 bases fit TRBD1. V gave up 2 bases and J gave up 7 bases; unmatched junction bases: 3. The CDR3 sequence is 14 residues long. The germline V gene has CDR1 GTSNPN and CDR2 SVGIG (reference sequence). CDR3 protein: CAWSQGTGGEKLFF. The CDR3 coding sequence is TGTGCCTGGAGTCAAGGGACAGGGGGTGAAAAACTGTTTTTT.